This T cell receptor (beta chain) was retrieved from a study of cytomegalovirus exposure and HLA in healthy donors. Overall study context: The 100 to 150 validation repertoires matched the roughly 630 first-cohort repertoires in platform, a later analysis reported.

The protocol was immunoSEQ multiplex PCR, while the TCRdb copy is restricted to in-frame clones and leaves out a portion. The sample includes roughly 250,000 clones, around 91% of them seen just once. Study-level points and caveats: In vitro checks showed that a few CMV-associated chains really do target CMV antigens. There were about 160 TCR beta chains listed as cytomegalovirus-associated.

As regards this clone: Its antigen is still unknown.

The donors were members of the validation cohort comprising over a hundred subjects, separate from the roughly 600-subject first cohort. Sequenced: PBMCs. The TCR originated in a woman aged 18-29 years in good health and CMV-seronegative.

This chain's CDR3 is CASSQAGISGANVLTF. In nucleotides, the CDR3 is TGTGCCAGCAGCCAAGCAGGAATCTCAGGGGCCAACGTCCTGACTTTC. The chain employs TRBV7-9 and TRBJ2-6; D gene ambiguous. CDR1 and CDR2 (germline): SEHNR, FQNEAQ (reference sequence). V lost 5 bases and J lost 4, with 15 bases in between. The CDR3 consists of 16 residues.